One and the same sample provided the 24 T cell receptor beta chains below, sequenced in a study of CD8 T cells in ankylosing spondylitis. TCRdb processed the 5' RACE reads anew with MiXCR; each CDR3 protein has one entry. The table shows under 450,000 distinct CDR3 sequences, with about 20% occurring only once. The specimen sequenced was blood, either unsorted or a sorted T cell fraction (not recorded which). These TCRs come from a male donor with ankylosing spondylitis or in good health (not recorded which).

The genes are TRBV28 and TRBJ2-7; D perhaps matches TRBD1 (6 bases). Germline lookup yields CDR1 MDHEN and CDR2 SYDVKM. This CDR3 has 15 residues. Trimming shortened V by 2 bases and J by 5 bases, and 16 bases separated the two germline ends. The CDR3 coding sequence is TGTGCCAGCAGTTTACGCATACAGGGCCCGGACGAGCAGTACTTC. Translating gives CASSLRIQGPDEQYF.

This clonotype was counted only a few times. The rearrangement links TRBV7-9 to TRBJ1-2; D is ambiguous. This CDR3 has 15 residues. Germline CDR1 and CDR2: SEHNR and FQNEAQ (reference sequence). Trimming took 6 bases from V and 2 from J, leaving 16 bases between them. CDR3 DNA sequence: TGTGCCAGCAGGTCATCGCTCGAGGAGAACTATGGCTACACCTTC. Amino acids: CASRSSLEENYGYTF.

This clonotype showed up just a few times. V is TRBV7-2 and J is TRBJ2-3; 12 nucleotides agree with TRBD2. The CDR3 spans 22 residues. Germline loops: CDR1 SGHTA, CDR2 FQGNSA. V lost 8 bases, J lost 0 bases, and 24 bases stayed unmatched. The CDR3 is CASFSRDWERLAGATSTDTQYF. The CDR3 DNA reads TGTGCCAGCTTCTCCCGGGACTGGGAACGACTAGCGGGGGCGACTAGCACAGATACGCAGTATTTT.

This chain connects TRBV9 to TRBJ2-1, with D perhaps matching TRBD2 (7 bases). The CDR3 spans 15 residues. From germline, CDR1 is SGDLS and CDR2 YYNGEE. Trimming removed 0 bases from V and 6 bases from J, with 13 bases in between. The CDR3 loop is CASSVDPGEGNEQFF. Written as DNA, the CDR3 is TGTGCCAGCAGCGTAGACCCAGGGGAGGGCAATGAGCAGTTCTTC.

In this sample, this clonotype turned up a few times. The chain combines TRBV7-8 with TRBJ2-1; 8 bases map to TRBD2. The germline gives CDR1 SGHVS, CDR2 FQNEAQ. Germline trimming cut 1 base from V and 10 bases from J; bases unmatched to any gene: 12. There are 16 residues in the CDR3. This chain's CDR3 is CASSLVRGGAQWEQFF. The CDR3 DNA reads as TGTGCCAGCAGCTTAGTTCGGGGGGGCGCCCAATGGGAGCAGTTCTTC.

The chain uses TRBV9 and TRBJ1-2; D ambiguous. Germline values: CDR1 SGDLS, CDR2 YYNGEE. The CDR3 length is 11 residues. V dropped 0 bases and J dropped 5 bases, with 2 bases sitting between them. DNA for the CDR3: TGTGCCAGCAGCGTAGGGTATGGCTACACCTTC. Encoded protein: CASSVGYGYTF.

This clonotype was counted only a few times. CDR3 residues: CASSSQMGTGGTEAFF. The CDR3 DNA sequence: TGTGCCAGCAGCTCCCAAATGGGGACAGGGGGGACTGAAGCTTTCTTT. V usage is TRBV7-6 and J usage is TRBJ1-1; 11 positions agree with TRBD1. Per the germline V gene, CDR1 is SGHVS and CDR2 is FNYEAQ. CDR3 length: 16 residues. V shed 4 bases and J 5 bases; nucleotides not matched to a gene: 9.

The V and J genes are TRBV9 and TRBJ1-5; D might be TRBD1 (6 bases). Germline CDR1 and CDR2: SGDLS and YYNGEE. The germline V and J ends were trimmed by 0 bases and 4 bases, with 8 bases remaining between them. This CDR3 contains 14 residues. CDR3 region: CASSVGGGNQPQHF. CDR3 nucleotide sequence: TGTGCCAGCAGCGTAGGAGGGGGTAATCAGCCCCAGCATTTT.

This clonotype occurred a few times. This chain links TRBV12-3 or TRBV12-4 with TRBJ2-3, with 9 bases fitting TRBD2. Trimming cost V 6 bases and J 6 bases; bases outside gene matches: 7. The CDR3 totals 14 residues. For the CDR3, the DNA is TGTGCCAGCAGCTTTAGCGGGGGCGGGGATACGCAGTATTTT. This encodes CASSFSGGGDTQYF.

This chain links TRBV7-6 with TRBJ2-1, with TRBD2 matching over 10 bases. In germline, CDR1 is SGHVS, CDR2 FNYEAQ. V trimming: 6 bases; J trimming: 8 bases; junction bases outside the gene matches: 7. The CDR3 contains 14 residues. This CDR3 reads CASRQRGGVDEQFF. CDR3 coding DNA: TGTGCCAGCAGGCAGCGGGGGGGTGTCGATGAGCAGTTCTTC.

The chain joins TRBV6-5 to TRBJ2-1, with 12 bases fitting TRBD2. This CDR3 comprises 19 residues. In germline, CDR1 is MNHEY, CDR2 SVGAGI. The J segment lost 0 bases and the V segment lost 0 bases, leaving 6 bases of the junction unmatched. The CDR3 is CASSYSGLAGGSSYNEQFF. The CDR3 DNA reads as TGTGCCAGCAGTTACTCGGGCCTAGCGGGGGGGAGCTCCTACAATGAGCAGTTCTTC.

The gene calls are TRBV30 and TRBJ2-1; 8 nucleotides align to TRBD1. This CDR3 has 10 residues. Germline CDR1 GTSNPN, CDR2 SVGIG (reference sequence). Germline trimming cut 5 bases from V and 10 bases from J; bases unmatched to any gene: 1. CDR3: CAWDRGEQFF. In nucleotides, the CDR3 is TGTGCCTGGGACAGGGGAGAGCAGTTCTTC.

The chain employs TRBV12-3 or TRBV12-4 and TRBJ2-3; no reliable D call. Trimming cost V 5 bases and J 5 bases, with 8 bases left between them. The length of the CDR3 is 12 residues. CDR3 coding DNA: TGTGCCAGCAGTACCTGGAGAGATACGCAGTATTTT. This gives the protein CASSTWRDTQYF.

The chain has TRBV5-4 and TRBJ1-1; D is unresolved. Trimming pared 4 bases from V and 4 bases from J, leaving 20 bases between. The germline gives CDR1 SGHNT, CDR2 YYREEE (reference sequence). This CDR3 has 16 residues. The CDR3 reads CASSPPSLRPGTEAFF. CDR3 coding DNA: TGTGCCAGCAGCCCTCCAAGTTTGCGACCGGGCACTGAAGCTTTCTTT.

This clonotype has more than one count but fewer than ten. The chain has TRBV7-2 and TRBJ2-1; D call uncertain. The CDR3 length is 14 residues. The V end lost 2 bases, the J end lost 9 bases, and 14 bases lay between the germline ends. The germline V gene has CDR1 SGHTA and CDR2 FQGNSA. The CDR3 sequence: CASSLPPRVGEQFF. In DNA form, the CDR3 reads TGTGCCAGCAGCTTACCCCCTAGGGTCGGTGAGCAGTTCTTC.

This clonotype has more than one count but fewer than ten. The chain carries TRBV13 and TRBJ2-1; perhaps TRBD2 as D (5 bases). V was cut by 5 bases and J by 6 bases, with 14 bases left in between. Per the germline V gene, CDR1 is PRHDT and CDR2 is FYEKMQ (reference sequence). The CDR3 has 14 amino acids. CDR3 region: CASSPPPEGNEQFF. CDR3 in DNA: TGTGCCAGCAGCCCCCCACCCGAGGGCAATGAGCAGTTCTTC.

This rearrangement joins TRBV7-8 to TRBJ2-5, with D perhaps being TRBD1 or TRBD2 (5 bases each). CDR3 length: 15 amino acids. From germline, CDR1 is SGHVS and CDR2 FQNEAQ. Trimming took off 1 base at V and 7 bases at J, with 16 bases between the two ends. The CDR3 loop is CASSLEGTELGTQYF. In nucleotides, the CDR3 is TGTGCCAGCAGCTTAGAAGGGACGGAGTTAGGGACCCAGTACTTC.

This clonotype has only a few counts. This rearrangement joins TRBV5-6 to TRBJ2-5, with D perhaps matching TRBD1 (5 bases). V lost 10 bases and J lost 0, with 19 bases in between. Germline V gene lookup returns CDR1 SGHDT and CDR2 YYEEEE. This CDR3 comprises 15 residues. The CDR3 DNA follows: TGTGCCTCATCCGAAGGGGCGGCCAACCAAGAGACCCAGTACTTC. Its protein product is CASSEGAANQETQYF.

This clonotype occurred many times. The V and J genes are TRBV29-1 and TRBJ2-1; no firm D call. This CDR3 is built from 14 residues. Germline CDR1 reads SQVTM; CDR2 reads ANQGSEA. V was trimmed by 2 bases and J by 2 bases, leaving 10 bases between them. The CDR3 sequence: CSVERLGAYNEQFF. The CDR3 DNA sequence: TGCAGCGTTGAAAGGCTAGGTGCCTACAATGAGCAGTTCTTC.

Regarding this clonotype: This may stem from a read error, because a much larger clone lies one nucleotide away. The chain is built from TRBV20-1 and TRBJ2-7, with 8 nucleotides matching TRBD1. V dropped 5 bases and J dropped 2; count of bases not matched to a gene: 14. Germline V gene data show CDR1 as DFQATT and CDR2 as SNEGSKA (reference sequence). CDR3 length equals 16 residues. Here the CDR3 reads CSAGYSNSDRAYEQYF. In nucleotides, the CDR3 is TGCAGTGCTGGTTACAGCAATTCGGACAGGGCCTACGAGCAGTACTTC.

CDR3 DNA: TGTGCCAGCAGCCCCCGGATCTCGGGGGCAAGGCACAATGAGCAGTTCTTC. Its translation: CASSPRISGARHNEQFF. V and J are TRBV9 and TRBJ2-1; D is tentatively TRBD1 or TRBD2 (6 bases each). This CDR3 has 17 residues. Trimming took off 4 bases at V and 5 bases at J, with 22 bases between the two ends. Germline CDR1 and CDR2: SGDLS and YYNGEE.

The rearrangement joins TRBV10-3 to TRBJ2-3, with D unresolved. CDR3 length equals 13 residues. V was pared by 6 bases and J by 3 bases, with 10 bases between. CDR1 is ENHRY, CDR2 SYGVKD, per germline. CDR3 sequence (DNA): TGTGCCATCAGAGTTCCTATGACAGATACGCAGTATTTT. Encoded protein: CAIRVPMTDTQYF.

This clonotype was counted only a few times. This chain connects TRBV6-2 or TRBV6-3 to TRBJ2-1, with D possibly being TRBD1 (6 bases). Looked up from germline, CDR1 is MNHEY and CDR2 is SVGEGT. This CDR3 spans 17 amino acids. V was pared by 6 bases and J by 0 bases, with 18 bases between. Written as DNA, the CDR3 is TGTGCCAGCAGAACCCGGGACACCCGAATCTCCTACAATGAGCAGTTCTTC. Amino acids: CASRTRDTRISYNEQFF.

V is TRBV24-1 and J is TRBJ2-5; no definite D call. The CDR3 length is 14 residues. The germline V gene encodes CDR1 KGHDR and CDR2 SFDVKD. V lost 1 base, J lost 5 bases, and 10 bases lay in between. This CDR3 is CATSDFGRVETQYF. The CDR3 region has the DNA TGTGCCACCAGTGATTTCGGTCGGGTCGAGACCCAGTACTTC.